The present entry profiles one TCR beta chain with its context. The sample originates from a study of shared clonotypes between healthy human individuals. CD45RA+ naive and CD45RA-negative memory subsets were separated from CD4+ cells. Sequencing used immunoSEQ multiplex PCR; TCRdb keeps in-frame clones, though not all of them. Of 2 million to 3 million clones in the sample, 80% to 95% were seen once. CDR1 and CDR2 from the germline V gene are LGHNA and YNFKEQ. The CDR3 has 17 amino acids. The V end was cut by 1 base, the J end by 4 bases, with 19 bases between. V is TRBV4-2 and J is TRBJ2-5; tentatively, D is TRBD2 (5 bases). The clonotype was recovered from a man aged 18 to 29 in good health. Some clones in this sample may be carry-over from other donors' samples. Sequencing used naive CD4+ T cells from PBMCs. Subset: CD45RA+ positively selected. As DNA, the CDR3 is TGTGCCAGCAGCCAAGCTCCGAGGGTGGGAAGCTCAGAGACCCAGTACTTC. This gives the protein CASSQAPRVGSSETQYF.